The 15 T cell receptor beta chains below all came from one sample that was sequenced in a study of blood T cell repertoires in COVID-19. The repertoire was sequenced with immunoSEQ multiplex PCR; TCRdb's copy has only in-frame clones and lacks some. The repertoire holds about 130,000 clones, approximately 85% seen once, with 25% to 30% in the top ten. Sequencing was done on a sample of peripheral blood. These receptors were taken from an elderly woman with acute or convalescent COVID-19.

The chain links TRBV6-2 or TRBV6-3 to TRBJ2-1; 7 bases are a match to TRBD1. The germline V gene encodes CDR1 MNHEY and CDR2 SVGEGT. This CDR3 has 13 residues. Germline trimming cut 0 bases from V and 13 bases from J; bases unmatched to any gene: 6. The CDR3 here is CASSYSPRDRQFF. DNA for the CDR3: TGTGCCAGCAGTTACTCCCCTAGGGACAGACAGTTCTTC.

The chain has TRBV9 and TRBJ1-4; maybe TRBD1 (5 bases). CDR1 is SGDLS, CDR2 YYNGEE, per germline. This CDR3 has 16 amino acids. The germline V and J ends were trimmed by 3 bases and 0 bases, with 12 bases remaining between them. The DNA for the CDR3 is TGTGCCAGCAGCGGGACACCTGGTGCAACTAATGAAAAACTGTTTTTT. Translated, it gives CASSGTPGATNEKLFF. The entire variable domain, with the rest obtained from reference TRBV9 and TRBJ1-4, is as follows: DSGVTQTPKHLITATGQRVTLRCSPRSGDLSVYWYQQSLDQGLQFLIQYYNGEERAKGNILERFSAQQFPDLHSELNLSSLELGDSALYFCASSGTPGATNEKLFFGSGTQLSVL.

J is TRBJ2-2 and V is TRBV3-1 (or the pseudogene TRBV3-2); maybe TRBD1 (5 bases). Germline lookup yields CDR1 LGHDT and CDR2 YNNKEL (reference sequence). The V gene lost 6 bases and the J gene lost 0 bases, with 17 bases spanning the gap. The CDR3 runs 17 residues. CDR3 in DNA: TGTGCCAGCAGACGTAGAAGGGGTTCTGCGAACACCGGGGAGCTGTTTTTT. It translates to CASRRRRGSANTGELFF.

J is TRBJ1-1 and V is TRBV5-4; 8 bases match TRBD1. The CDR3 spans 14 residues. The germline gives CDR1 SGHNT, CDR2 YYREEE (reference sequence). Losses at the gene ends were 5 bases for V and 1 base for J; bases not matched to a gene: 4. The CDR3 DNA reads TGTGCCAGCAGTCGGGACAGGCAGAACACTGAAGCTTTCTTT. Translating it yields CASSRDRQNTEAFF.

The chain carries TRBV27 and TRBJ1-6; tentative D call: TRBD1 (6 bases). The CDR3 covers 14 residues. V lost 6 bases, J lost 7 bases, and 13 bases lay in between. CDR1 and CDR2 from the germline V gene are MNHEY and SMNVEV (reference sequence). Here the CDR3 DNA reads TGTGCCAGCAGCCTGGACAGCCCCAATTCACCCCTCCACTTT. Its translation: CASSLDSPNSPLHF.

V and J are TRBV6-5 and TRBJ1-5, with 7 positions matching TRBD1. The J segment lost 5 bases and the V segment lost 6 bases, leaving 7 bases of the junction unmatched. The CDR3 sequence is 14 residues long. Germline assignment: CDR1 MNHEY and CDR2 SVGAGI. CDR3 DNA sequence: TGTGCCAGCAGACCGGGACAGACCTATCAGCCCCAGCATTTT. This encodes CASRPGQTYQPQHF.

The V gene is TRBV10-3, the J gene TRBJ1-5; tentatively, D is TRBD1 (5 bases). CDR1 and CDR2 (germline): ENHRY, SYGVKD. The CDR3 consists of 13 residues. The V gene lost 7 bases and the J gene lost 4 bases, with 11 bases spanning the gap. This chain's CDR3 is CAITPTENQPQHF. The CDR3 DNA reads as TGTGCCATCACCCCGACAGAAAATCAGCCCCAGCATTTT.

The chain combines TRBV27 with TRBJ1-1, with D hard to call. Per germline, CDR1 MNHEY and CDR2 SMNVEV (reference sequence). Trimming took 2 bases from V and 1 from J, leaving 8 bases between them. CDR3 length: 14 residues. As DNA, the CDR3 is TGTGCCAGCAGTTTACAGGTTGCGAACACTGAAGCTTTCTTT. Its translation: CASSLQVANTEAFF.

The chain uses TRBV6-6 and TRBJ1-5; D is ambiguous. Germline CDR1 is MNHNY and CDR2 is SVGAGI (reference sequence). The V gene lost 2 bases and the J gene lost 6 bases, with 5 bases spanning the gap. The CDR3 has 12 amino acids. This CDR3 is CASSYSGQPQHF. CDR3 DNA sequence: TGTGCCAGCAGTTACAGCGGTCAGCCCCAGCATTTT.

J is TRBJ2-2 and V is TRBV19, with 8 bases identical to TRBD1. Germline CDR1 is LNHDA and CDR2 is SQIVND (reference sequence). V gave up 7 bases and J gave up 5 bases; unmatched junction bases: 6. This CDR3 spans 14 amino acids. The chain's CDR3 is CASMAGQGTGELFF. DNA for the CDR3: TGTGCCAGTATGGCAGGACAGGGTACCGGGGAGCTGTTTTTT.

This clone was observed a handful of times. The chain carries TRBV10-3 and TRBJ1-5, with D perhaps matching TRBD1 (5 bases). CDR1 is ENHRY, CDR2 SYGVKD, per germline. The length of the CDR3 is 13 residues. Trimming cost V 6 bases and J 4 bases, with 10 bases left between them. CDR3 residues: CAIRTDTNQPQHF. The CDR3 bases are TGTGCCATCAGGACAGACACAAATCAGCCCCAGCATTTT.

The rearrangement uses TRBV19 and TRBJ1-3; D is perhaps TRBD1 (5 bases). V was trimmed by 0 bases and J by 8 bases, leaving 14 bases between them. The CDR3 consists of 15 residues. Per the germline V gene, CDR1 is LNHDA and CDR2 is SQIVND (reference sequence). In DNA, the CDR3 is TGTGCCAGTAGTATAGATGCTGTAGGGGCGGACACCATATATTTT. This encodes CASSIDAVGADTIYF.

The chain joins TRBV19 to TRBJ1-1; weak D call: TRBD1 (6 bases). Deletions cut 5 bases from V and 4 bases from J, with 20 bases between. The CDR3 loop spans 16 amino acids. The germline V gene encodes CDR1 LNHDA and CDR2 SQIVND (reference sequence). In DNA, the CDR3 is TGTGCCAGTAGTGTCCAGAACCCAGGGGTTGGCACTGAAGCTTTCTTT. This encodes CASSVQNPGVGTEAFF.

V and J are TRBV18 and TRBJ1-2; unclear D gene. This CDR3 has 14 amino acids. The V end was cut by 6 bases, the J end by 4 bases, with 15 bases between. Germline V gene sequence: CDR1 KGHSH, CDR2 LQKENI. The CDR3 reads CASSPSSQLYGYTF. The CDR3 DNA is TGTGCCAGCTCGCCGAGTAGCCAGCTCTATGGCTACACCTTC.

The chain uses TRBV11-2 and TRBJ1-2, with D unresolved. V lost 2 bases and J 7 bases, leaving 11 bases between the germline ends. Germline CDR1 and CDR2: SGHAT and FQNNGV. This CDR3 has 13 amino acids. In nucleotides, the CDR3 is TGTGCCAGCAGCTTAACCGTCGCGGCTGGCTACACCTTC. Translation gives CASSLTVAAGYTF.